Detailed here is one T cell receptor beta chain. Its antigen is currently unknown. The PCR made use of 60 Vbeta and 13 Jbeta primers. Profiling relied on immunoSEQ multiplex PCR, and the TCRdb table lists in-frame clones only, not all of them. The table includes 55,000 to 80,000 clones, 65% to 70% detected once. This sample is part of a study of cytomegalovirus exposure and HLA in healthy donors. Overall study context: The 95 million to 120 million unique TCR beta sequences, from 150 million to 200 million T cells, were found by an earlier analysis. Notes on the study in general: Versus the approximately 700-donor mean, an Asian-associated ancestry cluster reportedly showed fewer N-insertions in a later analysis. Accurate HLA-A and HLA-B prediction from TCR beta sequences was reported for most subjects. In an earlier analysis, productive rearrangement rates for most beta V segments clustered near 87% or 30%.

The source is a woman aged 25 to 45 in good health and CMV-seronegative. Sequences were obtained from PBMCs.

The CDR3 sequence: CASSYRTGDETQHF. Here the CDR3 DNA reads TGTGCCAGCAGTTACCGGACAGGGGACGAGACCCAGCATTTT. The V gene is TRBV6-5, the J gene TRBJ1-5, with TRBD1 matching over 9 bases. The CDR3 is made up of 14 amino acids. The V gene's germline CDR1 is MNHEY and CDR2 SVGAGI. V lost 2 bases to trimming and J lost 11 bases; unmatched junction nucleotides: 7.